These T cell receptor beta chains were read from a single sample in a study of blood T cells in healthy people across ages. MiXCR, applied by TCRdb to the 5' RACE reads, yields one record per CDR3 protein. The sample consists of roughly 2 million distinct CDR3 sequences, approximately 50% of them appearing once. The sequencing sample was made of blood. The receptors originated from a woman in her 40s in good health. Both conserved end residues are part of each CDR3. A D gene is named only where the DNA matches it firmly. The listing skips clone size in some rows; elsewhere it reads once, few, many or a size class.

j_call d_call v_call clone_size cdr3_nt cdr3_aa
TRBJ1-5 . TRBV13 . TGTGCCAGCAGCGAGGGCATAGGCCAGCCCCAGCATTTT CASSEGIGQPQHF
TRBJ2-1 . TRBV5-5 . TGTGCCAGCAGCTTCCAAGAGGGAGTTTGCAATGAGCAGTTCTTC CASSFQEGVCNEQFF
TRBJ2-7 . TRBV29-1 . TGCAGCGCCAGATTTGGGGGCAACTACGAGCAGTACTTC CSARFGGNYEQYF
TRBJ1-2 . TRBV4-3 . TGCGCCAGCAGCCCCGGACGGAGCAACTATGGCTACACCTTC CASSPGRSNYGYTF
TRBJ1-2 . TRBV20-1 . TGCAGTGCTCCATCCCAAGGGCAGGGAAGCTACACCTTC CSAPSQGQGSYTF
TRBJ2-3 . TRBV4-1 . TGCGCCAGCAGCCAAGGATGGGGGCCCTCAGATACGCAGTATTTT CASSQGWGPSDTQYF
TRBJ2-2 TRBD2 TRBV28 . TGTGCCAGCAGTTTCCTAGCGGGGGCCACCGGGGAGCTGTTTTTT CASSFLAGATGELFF
TRBJ1-1 . TRBV4-1 . TGCGCCAGCAGCCAAGGGACGGCTAAAGAAGCTTTCTTT CASSQGTAKEAFF
TRBJ2-2 TRBD2 TRBV3-1 . TGTGCCAGCAGCCAAGGGACTAGCGGGGGTATCGGGGAGCTGTTTTTT CASSQGTSGGIGELFF
TRBJ2-5 . TRBV28 . TGTGCCAGCAACGAAATCGGCAGACTCGCAGGGGAGACCCAGTACTTC CASNEIGRLAGETQYF
TRBJ2-3 . TRBV6-2/TRBV6-3 . TGTGCCAGCAGTTACCGTGGGGGTTGGGATACGCAGTATTTT CASSYRGGWDTQYF
TRBJ2-3 . TRBV6-6 . TGTGCCAGCAGTTCTGAAACTAGGGCGGATACGCAGTATTTT CASSSETRADTQYF
TRBJ1-5 . TRBV20-1 few TGCAGTGCCACACACGGGGTGTCTCAGCCCCAGCATTTT CSATHGVSQPQHF
TRBJ2-3 TRBD1 TRBV11-1 . TGTGCCAGCAGCGTAGAGGACAGGGGTACGCAGTATTTT CASSVEDRGTQYF
TRBJ2-1 TRBD1 TRBV6-5 . TGTGCCAGCAGTTACCACGCTCCTACAGGGGATGAGCAGTTCTTC CASSYHAPTGDEQFF
TRBJ2-7 . TRBV7-2 . TGTGCCAGCAGCTCCCAGGGGACTTACTCCTACGAGCAGTACTTC CASSSQGTYSYEQYF
TRBJ2-1 . TRBV7-2 few TGTGCCAGCAGCTCCCCAACCGGGGGGCCTGGGCAGTTCTTC CASSSPTGGPGQFF
TRBJ2-3 . TRBV29-1 few TGCAGCGTTGAGACGGGGGCGACAGATACGCAGTATTTT CSVETGATDTQYF
TRBJ2-1 . TRBV7-2 . TGTGCCAGCTGTTCGAGGGGGCGGGGATACAATGAGCAGTTCTTC CASCSRGRGYNEQFF
TRBJ2-7 TRBD2 TRBV3-1 . TGTGCCAGCAGCCAAGAGGCGGGGGGGCCTCGTAATGAGCAGTACTTC CASSQEAGGPRNEQYF
TRBJ2-3 TRBD2 TRBV3-1 few TGTGCCAGCAGCCGGACTAGCCTCGCAGATACGCAGTATTTT CASSRTSLADTQYF
TRBJ2-5 TRBD1 TRBV5-1 . TGCGCCAGCAGCTTGGAAGGGCAGGGGGTAGGAGAGACCCAGTACTTC CASSLEGQGVGETQYF
TRBJ2-7 TRBD2 TRBV20-1 . TGCAGTGCTAGAGTGGCTCTAGCGGGGGGTTTCCACGAGCAGTACTTC CSARVALAGGFHEQYF
TRBJ2-4 . TRBV20-1 . TGCAGTGCGAAAGTATTGTCCGGGTTCATTCAGTACTTC CSAKVLSGFIQYF
TRBJ1-2 TRBD1 TRBV7-2 . TGTGCCAGCAGCTTAGCGCGGACAGGGGGGGGCTACACCTTC CASSLARTGGGYTF
TRBJ2-1 . TRBV6-2/TRBV6-3 . TGTGCCAGCAGTTACTCGACTCGAGCAGTTGATGGAAGCAACGAGCAGTTCTTC CASSYSTRAVDGSNEQFF